What follows are 17 T cell receptor beta chains derived from one specimen sequenced in a study of cytomegalovirus exposure and HLA in healthy donors. The primer mix had 60 Vbeta and 13 Jbeta primers. Some clones are missing from TCRdb's copy, which holds only in-frame ones; the method was immunoSEQ multiplex PCR. The table includes roughly 100,000 clones, around 75% detected once. The sequencing sample was made of PBMCs. These receptors came from a man between 35 and 55 years old in good health and CMV-seronegative.

This clone appeared a few times. The chain links TRBV5-1 to TRBJ2-5; possibly TRBD2 for D (6 bases). Germline V gives CDR1 SGHRS, CDR2 YFSETQ. V lost 0 bases and J lost 2, with 11 bases in between. CDR3 length: 15 residues. The CDR3 DNA follows: TGCGCCAGCAGCTTGGGATGGGACTTTCAAGAGACCCAGTACTTC. Protein: CASSLGWDFQETQYF.

The V and J genes are TRBV9 and TRBJ2-5; 8 bases align to TRBD1. CDR1 is SGDLS and CDR2 is YYNGEE in the germline V gene. The CDR3 spans 15 residues. With 0 bases clipped from V and 5 bases from J, the junction kept 6 bases outside the gene matches. The CDR3 DNA follows: TGTGCCAGCAGCGTAGGAGGACAGGGCTTCGAGACCCAGTACTTC. Protein product: CASSVGGQGFETQYF.

This rearrangement joins TRBV6-1 to TRBJ1-5, with D tentatively TRBD1 (5 bases). Germline lookup yields CDR1 MNHNS and CDR2 SASEGT. The germline V and J ends were trimmed by 2 bases and 5 bases, with 13 bases remaining between them. CDR3 length: 15 amino acids. This CDR3 is CASSESQGLYQPQHF. The CDR3 bases are TGTGCCAGCAGTGAAAGTCAGGGTCTATATCAGCCCCAGCATTTT.

The J gene is TRBJ2-5, the V gene TRBV5-1, with 9 positions matching TRBD1. Per the germline V gene, CDR1 is SGHRS and CDR2 is YFSETQ. The CDR3 has 16 amino acids. Trimming cost V 3 bases and J 1 base; bases outside gene matches: 7. The CDR3 bases are TGCGCCAGCAGCTGGGAACCGGGACAGGGCCAAGAGACCCAGTACTTC. Protein: CASSWEPGQGQETQYF.

CDR3 DNA sequence: TGTGCCAGCAGCGTAAGCGCTGAGAACTATGGCTACACCTTC. Its protein is CASSVSAENYGYTF. The genes are TRBV9 and TRBJ1-2; D unresolved. V was shortened by 1 base and J by 2 bases, with 9 bases between the two germline ends. This CDR3 is 14 amino acids long. Germline V lookup: CDR1 SGDLS, CDR2 YYNGEE.

The chain carries TRBV5-1 and TRBJ2-3; weak D call: TRBD1 (7 bases). Germline V lookup: CDR1 SGHRS, CDR2 YFSETQ. The V end was cut by 4 bases, the J end by 1 base, with 16 bases between. The CDR3 contains 16 residues. CDR3 bases: TGCGCCAGCAGCCAAGGGGGGCAGGGGGGCACAGATACGCAGTATTTT. Its protein product is CASSQGGQGGTDTQYF. Variable domain in full (rest from reference TRBV5-1 and TRBJ2-3): KAGVTQTPRYLIKTRGQQVTLSCSPISGHRSVSWYQQTPGQGLQFLFEYFSETQRNKGNFPGRFSGRQFSNSRSEMNVSTLELGDSALYLCASSQGGQGGTDTQYFGPGTRLTVL.

The V and J genes are TRBV7-2 and TRBJ2-7; TRBD1 agrees at 7 bases. J lost 5 bases, V lost 5 bases, and 9 bases had no gene match. Germline V gene lookup returns CDR1 SGHTA and CDR2 FQGNSA. The CDR3 is 14 amino acids. The CDR3 nucleotides read TGTGCCAGCAGCCGACAAATGGGACAGAACGAGCAGTACTTC. It specifies CASSRQMGQNEQYF. The variable domain in full, with the rest retrieved from reference TRBV7-2 and TRBJ2-7, is GAGVSQSPSNKVTEKGKDVELRCDPISGHTALYWYRQSLGQGLEFLIYFQGNSAPDKSGLPSDRFSAERTGGSVSTLTIQRTQQEDSAVYLCASSRQMGQNEQYFGPGTRLTVT.

This clone has just a few counts. The CDR3 reads CASSAHLGDDGNTIYF. CDR3 nucleotide sequence: TGTGCCAGCAGCGCACATTTGGGAGATGATGGAAACACCATATATTTT. The chain has TRBV9 and TRBJ1-3; no firm D call. V was pared by 3 bases and J by 3 bases, with 16 bases between. This CDR3 region has 16 residues. Germline lookup yields CDR1 SGDLS and CDR2 YYNGEE.

In this sample, this clone turned up a few times. The V gene is TRBV15, the J gene TRBJ2-3; 9 bases are a match to TRBD2. Trimming at V came to 1 base and at J to 1 base, leaving 3 bases not matched to a gene. CDR1 is LNHNV, CDR2 YYDKDF, per germline (reference sequence). CDR3 length: 16 amino acids. CDR3 DNA sequence: TGTGCCACCAGCAGAGTAGCGGGGGACGGCACAGATACGCAGTATTTT. Protein product: CATSRVAGDGTDTQYF.

The CDR3 spells CASSIGDRDGEAFF. The CDR3 coding sequence is TGTGCCAGTAGTATTGGTGACAGGGATGGTGAAGCTTTCTTT. The rearrangement links TRBV19 to TRBJ1-1; TRBD1 agrees at 7 bases. The trim removed 3 bases at V and 7 bases at J, leaving 8 bases unmatched. Germline CDR1 reads LNHDA; CDR2 reads SQIVND (reference sequence). The CDR3 loop spans 14 amino acids. Together with reference TRBV19 and TRBJ1-1, the CDR3 gives the full variable domain: DGGITQSPKYLFRKEGQNVTLSCEQNLNHDAMYWYRQDPGQGLRLIYYSQIVNDFQKGDIAEGYSVSREKKESFPLTVTSAQKNPTAFYLCASSIGDRDGEAFFGQGTRLTVV.

This clone was detected a few times. The chain carries TRBV10-2 and TRBJ1-4, with TRBD1 as a possible D gene (5 bases). Germline V lookup: CDR1 WSHSY, CDR2 SAAADI. The CDR3 runs to 15 residues. V was trimmed by 4 bases and J by 7 bases, leaving 16 bases between them. CDR3 DNA: TGCGCCAGCAGTGGCGGTAGGGGTAATTTTGAAAAACTGTTTTTT. This gives the protein CASSGGRGNFEKLFF.

The chain couples TRBV29-1 to TRBJ2-2; 10 nucleotides align to TRBD1. The ends lost 5 bases at V and 4 bases at J; junction bases unmatched: 4. Germline-derived CDR1 and CDR2 are SQVTM and ANQGSEA. The CDR3 covers 14 residues. The CDR3 sequence is CSVRTGGGTGELFF. CDR3 coding DNA: TGCAGCGTTCGGACAGGGGGAGGCACCGGGGAGCTGTTTTTT.

The chain employs TRBV9 and TRBJ1-2; D uncertain. Trimming removed 0 bases at V and 1 base at J, with 13 bases between. Germline V gene data show CDR1 as SGDLS and CDR2 as YYNGEE. The CDR3 consists of 16 residues. The CDR3 loop is CASSVAGGNGNYGYTF. The CDR3 bases are TGTGCCAGCAGCGTAGCTGGAGGGAACGGTAACTATGGCTACACCTTC.

This chain uses TRBV5-6 with TRBJ2-7; 9 bases agree with TRBD1. With 1 base clipped from V and 6 bases from J, the junction kept 8 bases outside the gene matches. Per germline, CDR1 SGHDT and CDR2 YYEEEE. The CDR3 loop spans 15 amino acids. In DNA form, the CDR3 reads TGTGCCAGCAGCTTGATGGGACAGGGTGTGGGCGAGCAGTACTTC. Translating it yields CASSLMGQGVGEQYF.

Points on this clone: The junction departs from germline at one end; a sequencing error may be responsible. The V gene is TRBV7-9, the J gene TRBJ2-3, with TRBD2 as a possible D gene (5 bases). Looked up from germline, CDR1 is SEHNR and CDR2 is FQNEAQ (reference sequence). This CDR3 spans 16 amino acids. The CDR3 DNA sequence: TGTTCCAGCAACCTTCTAGGGAGTTCGGCAGCTGATACGCAGTATTTT. Amino acids: CSSNLLGSSAADTQYF.

This chain links TRBV7-2 with TRBJ2-5; maybe TRBD2 (6 bases). Germline V gene lookup returns CDR1 SGHTA and CDR2 FQGNSA. The V end was cut by 3 bases, the J end by 5 bases, with 10 bases between. This CDR3 comprises 13 residues. The chain's CDR3 is CASSLGLEETQYF. The CDR3 nucleotides read TGTGCCAGCAGCTTGGGACTGGAGGAGACCCAGTACTTC.

The chain employs TRBV5-6 and TRBJ2-7; 12 nucleotides line up with TRBD2. Unmatched junction bases numbered 7, after V lost 2 bases and J lost 7 bases. Germline values: CDR1 SGHDT, CDR2 YYEEEE. CDR3 length: 15 amino acids. The CDR3 region has the DNA TGTGCCAGCAGCTTCCCCGGACTAGCGGGGAGAGAGCAGTACTTC. Protein product: CASSFPGLAGREQYF. The variable domain in full, with the rest retrieved from reference TRBV5-6 and TRBJ2-7, is DAGVTQSPTHLIKTRGQQVTLRCSPKSGHDTVSWYQQALGQGPQFIFQYYEEEERQRGNFPDRFSGHQFPNYSSELNVNALLLGDSALYLCASSFPGLAGREQYFGPGTRLTVT.